These 30 T cell receptor beta chains originate from one sample sequenced in a study of blood T cell repertoires in COVID-19. TCRdb keeps only in-frame clones here, not all; method: immunoSEQ multiplex PCR. The sample lists fewer than 250,000 clones, 84% occurring once. What was sequenced was PBMCs or T cells enriched from blood (not recorded which). The receptor source for this set is a woman between 35 and 50 years old who had recovered from COVID-19.

The chain employs TRBV5-1 and TRBJ2-7, with no clear D. Germline CDR1 and CDR2: SGHRS and YFSETQ. The length of the CDR3 is 13 residues. The V and J ends lost 0 bases and 7 bases respectively, with 11 bases between them. This CDR3 is CASSLAPSREQYF. DNA of the CDR3: TGCGCCAGCAGCTTGGCCCCGTCCCGGGAGCAGTACTTC.

This clone was found a few times. The V gene is TRBV5-1, the J gene TRBJ1-2, with 7 bases aligning to TRBD1. The CDR3 has 18 amino acids. V was pared by 4 bases and J by 4 bases, with 19 bases of the junction left unmatched. CDR1 is SGHRS, CDR2 YFSETQ, per germline. CDR3 bases: TGCGCCAGCAGCCCCATCCCCCCCATTGACAGGGTCATCTATGGCTACACCTTC. Translation gives CASSPIPPIDRVIYGYTF.

The rearrangement links TRBV24-1 to TRBJ2-5, with D possibly TRBD1 on 6 matching bases. This CDR3 has 15 amino acids. Trimming left V 5 bases short and J 5 bases short, with 17 bases between. The germline CDR1 and CDR2 sequences are KGHDR and SFDVKD. The CDR3 DNA reads as TGTGCCACCAGTGTACGGCAGGGGATTAGGGAGACCCAGTACTTC. Translating gives CATSVRQGIRETQYF.

The chain recombines TRBV5-6 with TRBJ2-5; 11 nucleotides agree with TRBD1. Germline V gene data show CDR1 as SGHDT and CDR2 as YYEEEE. V lost 0 bases and J lost 5; bases outside the gene matches: 9. This CDR3 is 17 amino acids long. The CDR3 coding sequence is TGTGCCAGCAGCTTGGCAACCGGGACAGGGGGTATCGAGACCCAGTACTTC. It codes for CASSLATGTGGIETQYF.

This clone occurred a few times. The V and J genes are TRBV27 and TRBJ1-1; D is unclear. Trimming took 7 bases from V and 5 from J, leaving 17 bases between them. CDR3 length: 14 residues. The germline V gene encodes CDR1 MNHEY and CDR2 SMNVEV (reference sequence). The CDR3 DNA follows: TGTGCCAGCATCTCATCCCCAGCAGGTACTGAAGCTTTCTTT. Translation gives CASISSPAGTEAFF.

This sequence joins TRBV4-3 and TRBJ1-2, with D tentatively TRBD1 (6 bases). Germline V gene sequence: CDR1 LGHNA, CDR2 YSLEER. CDR3 length equals 17 residues. The V end lost 0 bases, the J end lost 3 bases, and 17 bases lay between the germline ends. The CDR3 DNA reads TGCGCCAGCAGCCAAGATCAACTTGGGGGGGCCTACTATGGCTACACCTTC. Amino acids: CASSQDQLGGAYYGYTF.

This chain links TRBV11-3 with TRBJ1-1, with TRBD1 matching over 8 bases. Germline assignment: CDR1 SGHNT and CDR2 YENEEA. This CDR3 has 15 residues. The junction had 9 bases not matched to a gene; V was cut back by 4 bases and J by 5 bases. The CDR3 region has the DNA TGTGCCAGCAGCTGGGGCAGGGGGCTGGGAACTGAAGCTTTCTTT. Protein: CASSWGRGLGTEAFF.

The rearrangement joins TRBV27 to TRBJ1-5; D is ambiguous. Trimming pared 3 bases from V and 4 bases from J, leaving 7 bases between. The CDR3 length is 13 residues. Germline CDR1 and CDR2: MNHEY and SMNVEV (reference sequence). In nucleotides, the CDR3 is TGTGCCAGCAGTTTTTCCAGAAATCAGCCCCAGCATTTT. Translating gives CASSFSRNQPQHF.

The genes are TRBV3-1 (or the pseudogene TRBV3-2) and TRBJ2-1, with 9 bases fitting TRBD2. CDR3 length equals 17 residues. Germline CDR1 reads LGHDT; CDR2 reads YNNKEL (reference sequence). V trimming: 3 bases; J trimming: 7 bases; junction bases outside the gene matches: 13. CDR3 loop: CASSHQGGSSGRNEQFF. The CDR3 coding sequence is TGTGCCAGCAGCCATCAGGGAGGGAGTAGCGGGAGAAATGAGCAGTTCTTC.

This rearrangement joins TRBV6-5 to TRBJ2-1, with 9 bases lining up with TRBD2. The V segment lost 6 bases and the J segment 8 bases; nucleotides outside the gene matches: 8. Looked up from germline, CDR1 is MNHEY and CDR2 is SVGAGI. The CDR3 length is 14 residues. The CDR3 bases are TGTGCCAGCAGGCGTCCTAGCGGGATCGATGAGCAGTTCTTC. Translation gives CASRRPSGIDEQFF.

Concerning this clone: At one end, the junction sequence differs from germline, possibly due to a read error. CDR3 nucleotide sequence: TGTGCCTGGAGGAGGGAAGTAGTATCGCTCTTC. This sequence encodes CAWRREVVSLF. The chain carries TRBV30 and TRBJ2-1; weak D call: TRBD2 (5 bases). The CDR3 runs 11 residues. CDR1 GTSNPN and CDR2 SVGIG come from the germline V gene (reference sequence).

The chain combines TRBV19 with TRBJ1-5; D possibly corresponds to TRBD1 (5 bases). V lost 5 bases to trimming and J lost 7 bases, with 9 bases between them. The germline gives CDR1 LNHDA, CDR2 SQIVND (reference sequence). The CDR3 totals 12 residues. The CDR3 is CASSSRAQPQHF. DNA of the CDR3: TGTGCCAGTAGTTCCAGGGCACAGCCCCAGCATTTT.

V and J are TRBV9 and TRBJ2-1; 9 bases are a match to TRBD2. The germline V gene encodes CDR1 SGDLS and CDR2 YYNGEE. V lost 4 bases, J lost 6 bases, and 5 bases stayed unmatched. This CDR3 spans 14 amino acids. This chain's CDR3 is CASSPGTSINEQFF. Here the CDR3 DNA reads TGTGCCAGCAGCCCCGGGACTAGCATCAATGAGCAGTTCTTC.

The sample holds one count of this clone. The chain recombines TRBV28 with TRBJ2-7, with 8 bases matching TRBD2. CDR1 and CDR2 from the germline V gene are MDHEN and SYDVKM. The CDR3 totals 18 residues. V was clipped by 6 bases and J by 2 bases; unmatched bases: 18. The CDR3 protein is CASRRGTRSGRFPYEQYF. CDR3 coding DNA: TGTGCCAGCAGAAGGGGGACAAGAAGCGGGAGATTTCCCTACGAGCAGTACTTC.

This sequence joins TRBV30 and TRBJ2-7, with TRBD2 identical over 7 bases. CDR1 is GTSNPN, CDR2 SVGIG, per germline (reference sequence). The CDR3 extends over 15 amino acids. The trim removed 5 bases at V and 5 bases at J, leaving 15 bases unmatched. Here the CDR3 DNA reads TGTGCCTGGGGGCCTCCCTGGGGGGAGGGGAACGAGCAGTACTTC. Protein sequence: CAWGPPWGEGNEQYF.

The rearrangement links TRBV20-1 to TRBJ2-7, with 7 positions matching TRBD1. The J segment lost 4 bases and the V segment lost 3 bases, leaving 3 bases of the junction unmatched. Per germline, CDR1 DFQATT and CDR2 SNEGSKA (reference sequence). There are 12 residues in the CDR3. For the CDR3, the DNA is TGCAGTGCTAGTGACAGGGTATACGAGCAGTACTTC. Protein sequence: CSASDRVYEQYF.

The DNA of the CDR3 is TGTGCCAGCAGCTTATCCCTACAGGGTCGCGAGCAGTACGTC. Translated, it gives CASSLSLQGREQYV. The chain is built from TRBV11-2 and TRBJ2-7; perhaps TRBD1 as D (6 bases). Germline V gene data show CDR1 as SGHAT and CDR2 as FQNNGV. This CDR3 contains 14 residues. Trimming shortened V by 2 bases and J by 6 bases, and 14 bases separated the two germline ends.

This rearrangement joins TRBV19 to TRBJ1-2, with 8 positions matching TRBD1. The CDR3 covers 12 residues. Per the germline V gene, CDR1 is LNHDA and CDR2 is SQIVND (reference sequence). The J segment lost 4 bases and the V segment lost 10 bases, leaving 5 bases of the junction unmatched. This CDR3 is CATADRAYGYTF. The CDR3 DNA sequence: TGTGCCACCGCGGACAGGGCCTATGGCTACACCTTC.

This clone was found a few times. The chain carries TRBV15 and TRBJ2-1; D possibly corresponds to TRBD2 (6 bases). The ends were cut back, 0 bases at V and 0 bases at J, with 6 bases in the middle. Germline CDR1 is LNHNV and CDR2 is YYDKDF (reference sequence). CDR3 length equals 15 residues. CDR3 in amino acids: CATSRDGGSYNEQFF. In nucleotides, the CDR3 is TGTGCCACCAGCAGAGACGGGGGCTCCTACAATGAGCAGTTCTTC. Together with reference TRBV15 and TRBJ2-1, the CDR3 gives the full variable domain: DAMVIQNPRYQVTQFGKPVTLSCSQTLNHNVMYWYQQKSSQAPKLLFHYYDKDFNNEADTPDNFQSRRPNTSFCFLDIRSPGLGDTAMYLCATSRDGGSYNEQFFGPGTRLTVL.

This clone has only one observation. The chain recombines TRBV5-4 with TRBJ2-5; D unclear. Germline CDR1 is SGHNT and CDR2 is YYREEE (reference sequence). V lost 4 bases to trimming and J lost 5 bases, with 9 bases between them. This CDR3 is 12 amino acids long. CDR3 residues: CASSRREETQYF. The CDR3 coding sequence is TGTGCCAGCAGCCGTAGAGAGGAGACCCAGTACTTC.

The chain employs TRBV30 and TRBJ1-6; no definite D call. V lost 4 bases to trimming and J lost 9 bases, with 13 bases between them. CDR3 length: 13 amino acids. Germline V lookup: CDR1 GTSNPN, CDR2 SVGIG (reference sequence). This CDR3 reads CAWKLEFSSPLHF. The DNA of the CDR3 is TGTGCCTGGAAATTGGAGTTTAGTTCACCCCTCCACTTT.

V and J are TRBV9 and TRBJ1-4; TRBD1 matches 9 bases. There are 15 residues in the CDR3. The J segment lost 8 bases and the V segment lost 2 bases, leaving 7 bases of the junction unmatched. CDR1 and CDR2 (germline): SGDLS, YYNGEE. CDR3 amino acids: CASSVTGQGKEKLFF. In DNA form, the CDR3 reads TGTGCCAGCAGCGTCACGGGACAGGGTAAAGAAAAACTGTTTTTT.

This clone was counted once. V is TRBV7-2 and J is TRBJ2-1; possibly TRBD1 for D (6 bases). From germline, CDR1 is SGHTA and CDR2 FQGNSA. The V gene lost 4 bases and the J gene lost 4 bases, with 14 bases spanning the gap. The CDR3 has 15 amino acids. The CDR3 loop is CASSSYTGKYNEQFF. The DNA for the CDR3 is TGTGCCAGCAGCTCCTATACAGGGAAATACAATGAGCAGTTCTTC.

V gene TRBV30 combines with J gene TRBJ2-4; 8 nucleotides match TRBD2. With V trimmed by 0 bases and J by 1 base, 8 bases remained unmatched. Germline CDR1 GTSNPN, CDR2 SVGIG (reference sequence). The CDR3 spans 17 residues. In DNA, the CDR3 is TGTGCCTGGAGTGTACTCTGGCGGGGGGCGGCCAAAAACATTCAGTACTTC. This translates into CAWSVLWRGAAKNIQYF. Full variable domain (rest looked up from reference TRBV30 and TRBJ2-4): SQTIHQWPATLVQPVGSPLSLECTVEGTSNPNLYWYRQAAGRGLQLLFYSVGIGQISSEVPQNLSASRPQDRQFILSSKKLLLSDSGFYLCAWSVLWRGAAKNIQYFGAGTRLSVL.

The chain links TRBV6-5 to TRBJ1-3; D may be TRBD1 (5 bases). Between the trimmed V and J ends, which lost 6 bases and 2 bases, there was a span of 11 bases. Germline values: CDR1 MNHEY, CDR2 SVGAGI. The CDR3 consists of 14 residues. Here the CDR3 reads CASSKGTAGNTIYF. CDR3 DNA sequence: TGTGCCAGCAGCAAAGGGACTGCTGGAAACACCATATATTTT.

The chain employs TRBV7-8 and TRBJ2-5; D is perhaps TRBD2 (6 bases). Trimming left V 0 bases short and J 2 bases short, with 7 bases between. The CDR3 runs to 14 residues. Germline CDR1 reads SGHVS; CDR2 reads FQNEAQ. The CDR3 sequence is CASSLASGQETQYF. In nucleotides, the CDR3 is TGTGCCAGCAGCTTAGCTAGCGGACAAGAGACCCAGTACTTC.

The V and J genes are TRBV24-1 and TRBJ1-1, with 8 bases identical to TRBD1. CDR3 size: 13 residues. J lost 3 bases, V lost 9 bases, and 5 bases had no gene match. Per germline, CDR1 KGHDR and CDR2 SFDVKD. CDR3 amino acids: CATRQGSDTEAFF. CDR3 nucleotide sequence: TGTGCCACCCGACAGGGGTCGGACACTGAAGCTTTCTTT.

V is TRBV19 and J is TRBJ2-5; weak D call: TRBD1 (5 bases). The germline V gene encodes CDR1 LNHDA and CDR2 SQIVND (reference sequence). V lost 5 bases, J lost 1 base, and 8 bases lay in between. The CDR3 length is 13 residues. This CDR3 reads CASSVDSQETQYF. The CDR3, as DNA: TGTGCCAGTAGTGTCGACAGCCAAGAGACCCAGTACTTC.

The chain uses TRBV19 and TRBJ2-1, with unresolved D. Germline CDR1 is LNHDA and CDR2 is SQIVND (reference sequence). CDR3 length: 17 residues. Deletions cut 5 bases from V and 2 bases from J, with 19 bases between. The CDR3 loop reads CASSSRGRQYPYNEQFF. Here the CDR3 DNA reads TGTGCCAGTAGTTCCCGTGGCCGCCAATACCCCTACAATGAGCAGTTCTTC.

The V gene is TRBV6-5, the J gene TRBJ2-7; 7 bases fit TRBD1. Trimming cost V 7 bases and J 4 bases; bases outside gene matches: 13. Germline assignment: CDR1 MNHEY and CDR2 SVGAGI. The CDR3 is 15 amino acids. The CDR3 loop is CASITGDATLYEQYV. DNA of the CDR3: TGTGCCAGCATAACAGGGGACGCTACCTTGTACGAGCAGTACGTC.